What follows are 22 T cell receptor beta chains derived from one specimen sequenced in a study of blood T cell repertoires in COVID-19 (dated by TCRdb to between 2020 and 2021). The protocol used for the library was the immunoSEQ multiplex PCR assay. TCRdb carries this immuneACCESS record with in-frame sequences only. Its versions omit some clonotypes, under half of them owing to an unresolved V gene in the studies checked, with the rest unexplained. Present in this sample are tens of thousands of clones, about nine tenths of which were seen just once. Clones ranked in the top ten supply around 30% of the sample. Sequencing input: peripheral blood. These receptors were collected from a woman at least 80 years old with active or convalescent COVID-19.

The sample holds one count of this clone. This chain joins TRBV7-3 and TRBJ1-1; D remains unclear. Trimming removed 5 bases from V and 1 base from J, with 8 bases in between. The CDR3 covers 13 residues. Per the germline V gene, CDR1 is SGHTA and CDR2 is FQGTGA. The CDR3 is CASSTTQNTEAFF. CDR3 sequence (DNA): TGTGCCAGCAGCACAACACAGAACACTGAAGCTTTCTTT.

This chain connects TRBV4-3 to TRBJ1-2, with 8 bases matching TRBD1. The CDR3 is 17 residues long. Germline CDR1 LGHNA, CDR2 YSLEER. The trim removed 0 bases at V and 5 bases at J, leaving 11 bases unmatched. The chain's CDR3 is CASSQEMTGDSRYGYTF. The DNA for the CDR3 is TGCGCCAGCAGCCAAGAAATGACAGGGGATTCGAGGTATGGCTACACCTTC.

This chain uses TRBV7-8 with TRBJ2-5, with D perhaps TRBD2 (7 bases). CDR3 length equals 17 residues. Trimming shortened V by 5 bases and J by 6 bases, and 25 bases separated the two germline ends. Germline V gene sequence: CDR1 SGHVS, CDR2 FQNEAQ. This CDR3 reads CASSVDFEGGLGKTQYF. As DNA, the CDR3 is TGTGCCAGCAGCGTGGACTTCGAGGGGGGGCTCGGAAAGACCCAGTACTTC.

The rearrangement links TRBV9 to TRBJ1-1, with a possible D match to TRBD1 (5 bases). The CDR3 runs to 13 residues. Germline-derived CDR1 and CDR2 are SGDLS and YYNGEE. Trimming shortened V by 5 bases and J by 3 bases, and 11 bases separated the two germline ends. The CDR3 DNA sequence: TGTGCCAGCAGAGGGGCGGGAGACACTGAAGCTTTCTTT. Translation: CASRGAGDTEAFF.

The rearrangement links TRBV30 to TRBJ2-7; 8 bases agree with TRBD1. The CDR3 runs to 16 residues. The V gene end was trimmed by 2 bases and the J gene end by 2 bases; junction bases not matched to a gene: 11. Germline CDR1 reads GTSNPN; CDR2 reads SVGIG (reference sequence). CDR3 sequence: CAWSMPRQGPTYEQYF. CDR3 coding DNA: TGTGCCTGGAGTATGCCCCGACAGGGGCCAACCTACGAGCAGTACTTC.

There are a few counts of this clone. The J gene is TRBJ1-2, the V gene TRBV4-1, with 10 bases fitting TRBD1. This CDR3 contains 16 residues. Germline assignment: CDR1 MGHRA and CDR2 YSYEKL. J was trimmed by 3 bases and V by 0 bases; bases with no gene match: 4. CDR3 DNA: TGCGCCAGCAGCCAAGAGACAGGGGGCGCCTACTATGGCTACACCTTC. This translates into CASSQETGGAYYGYTF.

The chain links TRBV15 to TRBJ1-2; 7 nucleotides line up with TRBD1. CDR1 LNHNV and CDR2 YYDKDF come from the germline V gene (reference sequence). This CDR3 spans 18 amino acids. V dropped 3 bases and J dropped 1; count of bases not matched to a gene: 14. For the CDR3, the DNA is TGTGCCACCAGCAGGGACACAGGGGTTTCCAACCTTAACTATGGCTACACCTTC. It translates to CATSRDTGVSNLNYGYTF.

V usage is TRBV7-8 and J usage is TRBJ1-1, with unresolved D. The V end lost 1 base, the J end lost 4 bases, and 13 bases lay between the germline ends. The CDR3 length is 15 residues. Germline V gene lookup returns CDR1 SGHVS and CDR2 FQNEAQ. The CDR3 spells CASSLVLLSPTEAFF. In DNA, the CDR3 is TGTGCCAGCAGCTTAGTTCTGCTCAGTCCCACTGAAGCTTTCTTT.

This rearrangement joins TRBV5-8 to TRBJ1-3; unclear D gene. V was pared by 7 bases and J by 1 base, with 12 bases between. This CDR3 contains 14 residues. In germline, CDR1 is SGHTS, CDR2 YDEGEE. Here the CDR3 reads CASAFGESGNTIYF. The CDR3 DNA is TGTGCCAGCGCCTTCGGGGAATCTGGAAACACCATATATTTT.

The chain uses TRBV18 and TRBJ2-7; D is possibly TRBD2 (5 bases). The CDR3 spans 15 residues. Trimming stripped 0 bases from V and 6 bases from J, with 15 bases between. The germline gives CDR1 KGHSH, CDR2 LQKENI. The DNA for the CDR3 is TGTGCCAGCTCACCACCCCCCGCCGAGGGTATCGAGCAGTACTTC. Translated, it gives CASSPPPAEGIEQYF.

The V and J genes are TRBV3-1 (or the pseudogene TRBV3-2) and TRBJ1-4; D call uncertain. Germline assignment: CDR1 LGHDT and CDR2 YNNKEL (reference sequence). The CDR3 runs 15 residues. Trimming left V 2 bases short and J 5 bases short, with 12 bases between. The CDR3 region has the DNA TGTGCCAGCAGCCAAACTCGGTCCACCAATGAAAAACTGTTTTTT. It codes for CASSQTRSTNEKLFF.

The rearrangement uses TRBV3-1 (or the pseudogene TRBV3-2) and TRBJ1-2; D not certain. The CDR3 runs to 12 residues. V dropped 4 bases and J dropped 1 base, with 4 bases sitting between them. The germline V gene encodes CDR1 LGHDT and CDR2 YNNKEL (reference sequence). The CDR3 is CASSPGNYGYTF. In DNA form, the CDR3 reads TGTGCCAGCAGCCCGGGTAACTATGGCTACACCTTC.

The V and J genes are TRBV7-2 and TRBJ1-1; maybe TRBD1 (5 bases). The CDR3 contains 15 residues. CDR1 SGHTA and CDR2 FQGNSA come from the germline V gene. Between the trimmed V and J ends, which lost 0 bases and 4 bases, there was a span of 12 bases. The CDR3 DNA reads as TGTGCCAGCAGCTTAGCGATGGGGGGGGGCACTGAAGCTTTCTTT. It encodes CASSLAMGGGTEAFF.

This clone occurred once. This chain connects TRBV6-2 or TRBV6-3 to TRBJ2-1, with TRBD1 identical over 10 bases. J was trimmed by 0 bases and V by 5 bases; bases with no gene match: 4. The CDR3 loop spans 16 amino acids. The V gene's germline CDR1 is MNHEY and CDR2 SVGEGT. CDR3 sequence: CASSGRDRGSYNEQFF. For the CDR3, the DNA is TGTGCCAGCAGTGGGAGGGACAGGGGCTCCTACAATGAGCAGTTCTTC.

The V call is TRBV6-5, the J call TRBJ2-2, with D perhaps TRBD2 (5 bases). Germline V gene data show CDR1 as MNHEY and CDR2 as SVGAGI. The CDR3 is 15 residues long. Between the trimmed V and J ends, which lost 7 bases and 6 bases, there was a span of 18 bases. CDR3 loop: CASKGIARHAGELFF. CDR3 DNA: TGTGCCAGCAAAGGGATAGCGAGACACGCCGGGGAGCTGTTTTTT.

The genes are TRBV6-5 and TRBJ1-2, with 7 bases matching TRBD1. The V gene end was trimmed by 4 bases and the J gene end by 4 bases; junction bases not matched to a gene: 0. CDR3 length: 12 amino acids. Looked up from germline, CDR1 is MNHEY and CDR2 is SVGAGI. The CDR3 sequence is CASSSGGYGYTF. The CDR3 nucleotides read TGTGCCAGCAGTTCAGGGGGCTATGGCTACACCTTC.

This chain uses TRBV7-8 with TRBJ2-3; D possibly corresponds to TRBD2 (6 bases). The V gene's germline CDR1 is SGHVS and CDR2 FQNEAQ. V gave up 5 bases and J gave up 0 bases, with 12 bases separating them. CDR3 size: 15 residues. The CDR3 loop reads CASSIHGRSTDTQYF. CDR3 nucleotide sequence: TGTGCCAGCAGCATTCACGGGAGAAGCACAGATACGCAGTATTTT.

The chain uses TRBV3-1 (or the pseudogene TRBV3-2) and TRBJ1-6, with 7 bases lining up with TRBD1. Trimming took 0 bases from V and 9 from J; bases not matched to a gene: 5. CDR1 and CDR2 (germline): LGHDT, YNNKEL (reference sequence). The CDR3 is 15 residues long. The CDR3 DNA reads TGTGCCAGCAGCCAAGACGACAGGGTAGGTTCACCCCTCCACTTT. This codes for CASSQDDRVGSPLHF.

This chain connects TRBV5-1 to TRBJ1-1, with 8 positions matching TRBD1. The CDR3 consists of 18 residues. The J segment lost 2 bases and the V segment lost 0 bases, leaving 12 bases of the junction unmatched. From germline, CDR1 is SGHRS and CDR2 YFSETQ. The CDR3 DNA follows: TGCGCCAGCAGCTTGGCTCCCAGGGGGCGTTCGGGAAACACTGAAGCTTTCTTT. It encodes CASSLAPRGRSGNTEAFF.

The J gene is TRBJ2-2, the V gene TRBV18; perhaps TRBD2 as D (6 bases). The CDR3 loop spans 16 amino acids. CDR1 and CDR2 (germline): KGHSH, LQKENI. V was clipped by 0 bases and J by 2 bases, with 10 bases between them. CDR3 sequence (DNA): TGTGCCAGCTCACCACCGGCGGGGAGAAACACCGGGGAGCTGTTTTTT. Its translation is CASSPPAGRNTGELFF. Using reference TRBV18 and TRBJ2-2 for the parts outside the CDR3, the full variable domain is NAGVMQNPRHLVRRRGQEARLRCSPMKGHSHVYWYRQLPEEGLKFMVYLQKENIIDESGMPKERFSAEFPKEGPSILRIQQVVRGDSAAYFCASSPPAGRNTGELFFGEGSRLTVL.

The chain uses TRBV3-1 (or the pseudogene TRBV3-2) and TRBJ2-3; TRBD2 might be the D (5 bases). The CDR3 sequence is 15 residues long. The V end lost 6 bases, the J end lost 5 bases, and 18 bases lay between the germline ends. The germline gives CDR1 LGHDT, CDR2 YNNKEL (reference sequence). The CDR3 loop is CASSHGPGSGDTQYF. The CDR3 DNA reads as TGTGCCAGCAGTCATGGGCCAGGCAGCGGAGATACGCAGTATTTT.

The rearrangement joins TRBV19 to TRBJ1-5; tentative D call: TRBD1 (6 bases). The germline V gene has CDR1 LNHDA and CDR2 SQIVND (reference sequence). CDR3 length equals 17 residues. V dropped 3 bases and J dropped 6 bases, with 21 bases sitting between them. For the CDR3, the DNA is TGTGCCAGTAGTATTGAACGGGGGGCTGTCTGGGGTCAGCCCCAGCATTTT. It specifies CASSIERGAVWGQPQHF.